This T cell receptor (beta chain) was identified during a study of cytomegalovirus exposure and HLA in healthy donors. This PCR relied on a set of 60 Vbeta primers and 13 Jbeta primers. Clones were sequenced by immunoSEQ multiplex PCR, and TCRdb holds only the in-frame ones, with some missing. This table holds over 130,000 clones, approximately 80% found once. The study's findings and limits: A later analysis found common viral pathogens apparently linked to several of the most significant clusters. There were 150 to 200 TCR beta chains listed as cytomegalovirus-associated. Many donors shared some public TCRs, even though most TCR sequences were rare.

On this clone: Antigen specificity is unknown.

Nominally healthy donors were sampled, though unrecorded immune exposures were likely. Sequencing used PBMCs. This receptor was identified in a man in his forties or fifties in good health and CMV-seronegative.

CDR3 coding DNA: TGCAGCGTTGAGACCCCCGGGACAGTGGCCTACGAGCAGTACTTC. It encodes CSVETPGTVAYEQYF. J is TRBJ2-5 and V is TRBV29-1; TRBD1 aligns across 7 bases. The assigned J gene may be wrong: the sequence end matches TRBJ2-7 better. CDR1 SQVTM and CDR2 ANQGSEA come from the germline V gene. The CDR3 has 15 amino acids.